The 25 T cell receptor beta chains reported below all come from one sample, sequenced in a study of blood T cell repertoires in COVID-19. Generated by immunoSEQ multiplex PCR, the TCRdb table keeps only in-frame clones and is missing some. The sample holds about 64,000 clones, 78% seen once. Specimen: peripheral blood. These receptors came from an elderly man with acute or convalescent COVID-19.

The gene calls are TRBV12-3 or TRBV12-4 and TRBJ2-3; D is uncertain. The CDR3 sequence is 11 residues long. V lost 6 bases and J lost 11, with 12 bases in between. The CDR3 loop is CASSNRGQQYF. The CDR3, as DNA: TGTGCCAGCAGCAACCGTGGGCAGCAGTATTTT.

The chain carries TRBV6-6 and TRBJ1-3, with D perhaps matching TRBD1 (5 bases). The germline V and J ends were trimmed by 7 bases and 2 bases, with 6 bases remaining between them. This CDR3 is built from 12 residues. Germline values: CDR1 MNHNY, CDR2 SVGAGI (reference sequence). CDR3 sequence: CASTGAGNTIYF. CDR3 bases: TGTGCCAGCACGGGGGCTGGAAACACCATATATTTT.

The chain joins TRBV28 to TRBJ1-1, with 9 bases aligning to TRBD1. Trimming removed 5 bases from V and 5 bases from J; junction bases left unmatched: 6. The CDR3 is made up of 14 amino acids. Germline-derived CDR1 and CDR2 are MDHEN and SYDVKM. For the CDR3, the DNA is TGTGCCAGCAGTACAGGGGGCACGAGTACTGAAGCTTTCTTT. Protein product: CASSTGGTSTEAFF.

This clone has just one count. The chain employs TRBV2 and TRBJ2-1; D might be TRBD2 (5 bases). The CDR3 loop spans 14 amino acids. V lost 6 bases and J 9 bases, leaving 18 bases between the germline ends. Germline V CDR1 and CDR2: SNHLY, FYNNEI. Here the CDR3 reads CASSEETDGVEQFF. The CDR3, as DNA: TGTGCCAGCAGCGAGGAAACGGACGGGGTTGAGCAGTTCTTC.

V gene TRBV10-3 combines with J gene TRBJ1-2; 8 bases fit TRBD1. The length of the CDR3 is 13 residues. From germline, CDR1 is ENHRY and CDR2 SYGVKD. V trimming: 5 bases; J trimming: 7 bases; junction bases outside the gene matches: 6. The CDR3 sequence is CAISQDRESGYTF. The CDR3 nucleotides are TGTGCCATCAGTCAGGACAGGGAATCTGGCTACACCTTC.

This clone was observed a single time. The rearrangement joins TRBV24-1 to TRBJ2-2, with D tentatively TRBD2 (6 bases). Trimming shortened V by 4 bases and J by 4 bases, and 12 bases separated the two germline ends. This CDR3 is built from 15 residues. Germline V gives CDR1 KGHDR, CDR2 SFDVKD. This chain's CDR3 is CATSEGGDVTGELFF. CDR3 DNA: TGTGCCACCAGTGAAGGAGGGGATGTCACCGGGGAGCTGTTTTTT.

V gene TRBV27 combines with J gene TRBJ2-2; tentative D call: TRBD1 (5 bases). CDR1 MNHEY and CDR2 SMNVEV come from the germline V gene (reference sequence). Between the trimmed V and J ends, which lost 2 bases and 0 bases, there was a span of 10 bases. The CDR3 covers 16 residues. Here the CDR3 reads CASSLLGAANTGELFF. CDR3 sequence (DNA): TGTGCCAGCAGTTTACTAGGGGCCGCGAACACCGGGGAGCTGTTTTTT.

The V gene is TRBV7-9, the J gene TRBJ2-5; TRBD2 is a possible D gene (6 bases). This CDR3 comprises 15 residues. From germline, CDR1 is SEHNR and CDR2 FQNEAQ (reference sequence). V lost 1 base, J lost 3 bases, and 12 bases lay in between. Written as DNA, the CDR3 is TGTGCCAGCAGCTTAGGTGTTCCGGGGGAAGAGACCCAGTACTTC. Translation: CASSLGVPGEETQYF.

The chain recombines TRBV2 with TRBJ2-1, with TRBD2 matching 10 bases. V lost 6 bases, J lost 10 bases, and 0 bases stayed unmatched. This CDR3 has 11 amino acids. Germline lookup yields CDR1 SNHLY and CDR2 FYNNEI. CDR3 region: CASRLAGEQFF. Written as DNA, the CDR3 is TGTGCCAGCAGACTAGCGGGAGAGCAGTTCTTC. Full variable domain (rest looked up from reference TRBV2 and TRBJ2-1): EPEVTQTPSHQVTQMGQEVILRCVPISNHLYFYWYRQILGQKVEFLVSFYNNEISEKSEIFDDQFSVERPDGSNFTLKIRSTKLEDSAMYFCASRLAGEQFFGPGTRLTVL.

This clone was seen a few times. This rearrangement joins TRBV9 to TRBJ1-2, with unresolved D. V dropped 4 bases and J dropped 4 bases, with 11 bases sitting between them. The CDR3 totals 13 residues. Germline V gene lookup returns CDR1 SGDLS and CDR2 YYNGEE. The CDR3, as DNA: TGTGCCAGCAGCCTTAGGGAGGGCTATGGCTACACCTTC. This encodes CASSLREGYGYTF.

J is TRBJ2-7 and V is TRBV4-1, with D perhaps matching TRBD1 (6 bases). This CDR3 has 17 amino acids. Germline V CDR1 and CDR2: MGHRA, YSYEKL. The CDR3 sequence: CPPSRRGRQASLYEQYF. CDR3 sequence (DNA): TGCCCCCCCAGCCGCCGAGGGAGACAGGCCTCCCTCTACGAGCAGTACTTC.

This clone was seen a single time. V is TRBV5-1 and J is TRBJ1-4, with 9 bases fitting TRBD1. The junction had 8 bases not matched to a gene; V was cut back by 0 bases and J by 8 bases. This CDR3 is built from 16 residues. Germline V lookup: CDR1 SGHRS, CDR2 YFSETQ. The DNA of the CDR3 is TGCGCCAGCAGCTTGGGGGACAGGGCCCTAGGGGAAAAACTGTTTTTT. Translating it yields CASSLGDRALGEKLFF.

The rearrangement joins TRBV27 to TRBJ2-1; TRBD2 is a possible D gene (6 bases). The CDR3 contains 14 residues. With 0 bases removed from V and 7 bases from J, the gap between germline ends came to 10 bases. Germline V gene sequence: CDR1 MNHEY, CDR2 SMNVEV (reference sequence). CDR3: CASSLSGTHNEQFF. The CDR3 DNA follows: TGTGCCAGCAGTTTATCCGGGACTCATAATGAGCAGTTCTTC.

J is TRBJ2-7 and V is TRBV11-2; a weak D match, TRBD1 (6 bases). The CDR3 runs 16 residues. Per germline, CDR1 SGHAT and CDR2 FQNNGV. V lost 5 bases and J lost 3, with 20 bases in between. CDR3 loop: CASSPEFWGQVYEQYF. As DNA, the CDR3 is TGTGCCAGCAGCCCAGAGTTTTGGGGGCAGGTCTACGAGCAGTACTTC.

V usage is TRBV20-1 and J usage is TRBJ2-7, with a weak D call TRBD1 (5 bases). V gave up 3 bases and J gave up 0 bases, with 18 bases separating them. The CDR3 sequence is 16 residues long. Germline V CDR1 and CDR2: DFQATT, SNEGSKA (reference sequence). CDR3 bases: TGCAGTGCTAGTTCATTGGGCAGGGTATACTCCTACGAGCAGTACTTC. Protein product: CSASSLGRVYSYEQYF.

This clone came up a few times. V gene TRBV6-2 or TRBV6-3 combines with J gene TRBJ1-4, with D tentatively TRBD1 (5 bases). Trimming stripped 2 bases from V and 8 bases from J, with 9 bases between. This CDR3 comprises 13 residues. Germline CDR1 MNHEY, CDR2 SVGEGT. The CDR3: CASSYQEGEKLFF. DNA for the CDR3: TGTGCCAGCAGTTACCAGGAGGGGGAAAAACTGTTTTTT.

The chain links TRBV9 to TRBJ2-6; D not resolved. Trimming left V 3 bases short and J 0 bases short, with 4 bases between. Germline CDR1 is SGDLS and CDR2 is YYNGEE. This CDR3 comprises 14 residues. CDR3 sequence: CASSAYSGANVLTF. CDR3 in DNA: TGTGCCAGCAGCGCGTACTCTGGGGCCAACGTCCTGACTTTC.

The chain has TRBV9 and TRBJ1-2; TRBD1 matches at 11 bases. With V trimmed by 2 bases and J by 7 bases, 10 bases remained unmatched. The CDR3 is made up of 16 amino acids. Germline V gene sequence: CDR1 SGDLS, CDR2 YYNGEE. CDR3: CASSVDSRDRGGGYTF. The CDR3 nucleotides are TGTGCCAGCAGCGTCGACTCCCGGGACAGGGGGGGTGGCTACACCTTC. Drawing the rest from reference TRBV9 and TRBJ1-2, the complete variable domain is DSGVTQTPKHLITATGQRVTLRCSPRSGDLSVYWYQQSLDQGLQFLIQYYNGEERAKGNILERFSAQQFPDLHSELNLSSLELGDSALYFCASSVDSRDRGGGYTFGSGTRLTVV.

A word on this clone: In the same sample, other DNA sequences code for this CDR3. The chain combines TRBV5-1 with TRBJ1-2; 7 nucleotides match TRBD1. Germline V gene sequence: CDR1 SGHRS, CDR2 YFSETQ. The CDR3 length is 13 residues. Trimming cost V 4 bases and J 4 bases; bases outside gene matches: 4. The CDR3 sequence: CASSVGTVYGYTF. CDR3 DNA: TGCGCCAGCAGCGTCGGGACAGTCTATGGCTACACCTTC.

The rearrangement uses TRBV7-2 and TRBJ2-1; 8 positions agree with TRBD1. Germline CDR1 and CDR2: SGHTA and FQGNSA. The CDR3 contains 13 residues. Trimming cost V 5 bases and J 10 bases; bases outside gene matches: 7. This chain's CDR3 is CASSERTGLEQFF. The CDR3 DNA is TGTGCCAGCAGCGAGCGGACAGGGCTCGAGCAGTTCTTC. Together with reference TRBV7-2 and TRBJ2-1, the CDR3 gives the full variable domain: GAGVSQSPSNKVTEKGKDVELRCDPISGHTALYWYRQSLGQGLEFLIYFQGNSAPDKSGLPSDRFSAERTGGSVSTLTIQRTQQEDSAVYLCASSERTGLEQFFGPGTRLTVL.

With respect to this clone: At one end the junction does not follow the germline gene, possibly because of a read error. The V and J genes are TRBV7-9 and TRBJ1-2; D perhaps matches TRBD1 (5 bases). The CDR3 sequence is 12 residues long. Germline V gene lookup returns CDR1 SEHNR and CDR2 FQNEAQ (reference sequence). The DNA for the CDR3 is TGTGCCAGCAGCATGGGGACTGGCCCTTGGGGCTTC. Residues: CASSMGTGPWGF.

The chain couples TRBV19 to TRBJ1-4, with TRBD1 matching over 8 bases. This CDR3 region has 14 residues. Germline lookup yields CDR1 LNHDA and CDR2 SQIVND (reference sequence). After removal of 4 bases from V and 6 bases from J, the junction contained 4 bases not matched to a gene. CDR3 region: CASSTTGVYEKLFF. The DNA for the CDR3 is TGTGCCAGTAGTACGACAGGGGTCTATGAAAAACTGTTTTTT.

The chain joins TRBV5-1 to TRBJ1-5, with unresolved D. This CDR3 is built from 15 residues. Trimming took 2 bases from V and 0 from J, leaving 9 bases between them. Germline CDR1 is SGHRS and CDR2 is YFSETQ. For the CDR3, the DNA is TGCGCCAGCAGCTTATCCGGGAATAGCAATCAGCCCCAGCATTTT. Its translation: CASSLSGNSNQPQHF.

CDR3 in amino acids: CASRKQLNTEAFF. The CDR3 DNA sequence: TGTGCCAGCAGAAAACAGCTGAACACTGAAGCTTTCTTT. The rearrangement links TRBV9 to TRBJ1-1; D not resolved. Trimming shortened V by 5 bases and J by 0 bases, and 8 bases separated the two germline ends. Germline assignment: CDR1 SGDLS and CDR2 YYNGEE. The CDR3 is 13 residues long. The full variable domain, completed using reference TRBV9 and TRBJ1-1, is DSGVTQTPKHLITATGQRVTLRCSPRSGDLSVYWYQQSLDQGLQFLIQYYNGEERAKGNILERFSAQQFPDLHSELNLSSLELGDSALYFCASRKQLNTEAFFGQGTRLTVV.

This sequence joins TRBV3-1 (or the pseudogene TRBV3-2) and TRBJ1-1, with unresolved D. V gave up 3 bases and J gave up 1 base, with 9 bases separating them. There are 14 residues in the CDR3. CDR1 is LGHDT and CDR2 is YNNKEL in the germline V gene (reference sequence). The CDR3 sequence: CASSHGWANTEAFF. Written as DNA, the CDR3 is TGTGCCAGCAGCCATGGGTGGGCGAACACTGAAGCTTTCTTT.